The 21 T cell receptor beta chains presented below share a single source sample, sequenced in a study of blood T cell repertoires in COVID-19. The repertoire was sequenced with immunoSEQ multiplex PCR; TCRdb's copy has only in-frame clones and lacks some. The sample gives approximately 200,000 clones, roughly 94% of which show up once; roughly 0.7% is in the top ten. Source material: peripheral blood. The receptors stem from a man aged 25 to 45 with COVID-19, enrolled during active disease.

The rearrangement joins TRBV3-1 (or the pseudogene TRBV3-2) to TRBJ2-7; the match to TRBD1 covers 9 bases. Germline CDR1 is LGHDT and CDR2 is YNNKEL (reference sequence). The V and J ends lost 0 bases and 3 bases, in that order; junction bases with no gene match: 6. The CDR3 is 16 residues long. The CDR3 sequence is CASSQDPGQGIYEQYF. In DNA, the CDR3 is TGTGCCAGCAGCCAAGATCCGGGACAGGGTATCTACGAGCAGTACTTC.

Points on this clone: The sample contains more than one DNA sequence encoding this CDR3. The chain employs TRBV4-2 and TRBJ1-3, with D hard to call. The CDR3 runs to 15 residues. CDR1 is LGHNA and CDR2 is YNFKEQ in the germline V gene. Between the trimmed V and J ends, which lost 0 bases and 1 base, there was a span of 7 bases. CDR3 residues: CASSQEGGSGNTIYF. In DNA, the CDR3 is TGTGCCAGCAGCCAAGAGGGAGGGTCTGGAAACACCATATATTTT.

V and J are TRBV30 and TRBJ1-2; D might be TRBD1 (6 bases). Germline CDR1 is GTSNPN and CDR2 is SVGIG (reference sequence). V gave up 8 bases and J gave up 6 bases, with 19 bases separating them. The length of the CDR3 is 13 residues. For the CDR3, the DNA is TGTGCCCTGTCTAGGGGGTGGTCGGATGGCTACACCTTC. Amino acids: CALSRGWSDGYTF.

The rearrangement links TRBV5-4 to TRBJ1-1; weak D call: TRBD1 (5 bases). The CDR3 is 14 amino acids. The V gene lost 4 bases and the J gene lost 1 base, with 11 bases spanning the gap. CDR1 and CDR2 (germline): SGHNT, YYREEE (reference sequence). The DNA of the CDR3 is TGTGCCAGCAGCCGACCCCAGGGGAACACTGAAGCTTTCTTT. It translates to CASSRPQGNTEAFF. Full variable domain (outside the CDR3, taken from reference TRBV5-4 and TRBJ1-1): ETGVTQSPTHLIKTRGQQVTLRCSSQSGHNTVSWYQQALGQGPQFIFQYYREEENGRGNFPPRFSGLQFPNYSSELNVNALELDDSALYLCASSRPQGNTEAFFGQGTRLTVV.

The V gene is TRBV6-5, the J gene TRBJ1-4, with 8 bases aligning to TRBD1. In germline, CDR1 is MNHEY, CDR2 SVGAGI. The CDR3 extends over 15 amino acids. Germline trimming cut 4 bases from V and 5 bases from J; bases unmatched to any gene: 6. CDR3 amino acids: CASSFDRGPNEKLFF. The CDR3 DNA is TGTGCCAGCAGTTTCGACAGGGGCCCGAATGAAAAACTGTTTTTT.

The chain links TRBV29-1 to TRBJ1-1, with 7 positions matching TRBD1. The junction had 8 bases not matched to a gene; V was cut back by 4 bases and J by 6 bases. Germline V lookup: CDR1 SQVTM, CDR2 ANQGSEA. This CDR3 has 13 residues. This chain's CDR3 is CSVGRQGSAEAFF. CDR3 nucleotide sequence: TGCAGCGTTGGGCGACAGGGATCGGCTGAAGCTTTCTTT.

The chain recombines TRBV3-1 (or the pseudogene TRBV3-2) with TRBJ2-7; 8 bases map to TRBD1. The V and J ends lost 1 base and 3 bases, in that order; junction bases with no gene match: 5. The germline gives CDR1 LGHDT, CDR2 YNNKEL (reference sequence). This CDR3 spans 15 amino acids. The CDR3 coding sequence is TGTGCCAGCAGCCAAGGCCAGGGGGCCTACTACGAGCAGTACTTC. Protein sequence: CASSQGQGAYYEQYF.

The chain couples TRBV5-5 to TRBJ2-7; 8 bases map to TRBD1. Germline CDR1 SGHKS, CDR2 YYEKEE (reference sequence). The CDR3 contains 12 residues. Trimming took 4 bases from V and 7 from J; bases not matched to a gene: 4. As DNA, the CDR3 is TGTGCCAGCAGCCGGGACAGGTGGGAGCAGTACTTC. Its translation is CASSRDRWEQYF. Based on the CDR3 plus reference TRBV5-5 and TRBJ2-7, the full variable domain is DAGVTQSPTHLIKTRGQQVTLRCSPISGHKSVSWYQQVLGQGPQFIFQYYEKEERGRGNFPDRFSARQFPNYSSELNVNALLLGDSALYLCASSRDRWEQYFGPGTRLTVT.

In its sample, this clone was seen once. The V call is TRBV5-1, the J call TRBJ1-2; D perhaps matches TRBD1 (5 bases). CDR1 is SGHRS and CDR2 is YFSETQ in the germline V gene. Trimming removed 3 bases from V and 0 bases from J, with 9 bases in between. The CDR3 consists of 14 residues. The CDR3 is CASSWGDTNYGYTF. The CDR3 DNA reads TGCGCCAGCAGCTGGGGGGATACTAACTATGGCTACACCTTC.

Note on this clone: Different DNA sequences within this sample yield the same CDR3. In DNA, the CDR3 is TGTGCCAGCAGCTTGGGGCAGGGGGCGCAGGGCTACACCTTC. It is translated as CASSLGQGAQGYTF. This rearrangement joins TRBV5-6 to TRBJ1-2, with 8 bases lining up with TRBD1. V was pared by 0 bases and J by 8 bases, with 6 bases of the junction left unmatched. CDR1 and CDR2 (germline): SGHDT, YYEEEE. This CDR3 spans 14 amino acids.

The chain has TRBV7-3 and TRBJ2-1; D possibly corresponds to TRBD1 (6 bases). Trimming took off 1 base at V and 6 bases at J, with 19 bases between the two ends. This CDR3 is built from 17 residues. The V gene's germline CDR1 is SGHTA and CDR2 FQGTGA. The CDR3 is CASSLIPDSGGSNEQFF. The CDR3 DNA follows: TGTGCCAGCAGCTTAATCCCGGACAGTGGCGGTAGCAATGAGCAGTTCTTC.

This sequence joins TRBV18 and TRBJ1-2, with 10 positions matching TRBD1. CDR1 and CDR2 from the germline V gene are KGHSH and LQKENI. Unmatched junction bases numbered 4, after V lost 2 bases and J lost 7 bases. The CDR3 covers 14 residues. CDR3 loop: CASSPNDRGPGYTF. For the CDR3, the DNA is TGTGCCAGCTCACCAAACGACAGGGGGCCTGGCTACACCTTC. The complete variable domain, with remaining parts taken from reference TRBV18 and TRBJ1-2, reads NAGVMQNPRHLVRRRGQEARLRCSPMKGHSHVYWYRQLPEEGLKFMVYLQKENIIDESGMPKERFSAEFPKEGPSILRIQQVVRGDSAAYFCASSPNDRGPGYTFGSGTRLTVV.

The V and J genes are TRBV3-1 (or the pseudogene TRBV3-2) and TRBJ2-7; D possibly corresponds to TRBD2 (7 bases). The CDR3 extends over 15 amino acids. CDR1 and CDR2 (germline): LGHDT, YNNKEL (reference sequence). V was cut by 1 base and J by 2 bases, with 12 bases left in between. CDR3 in amino acids: CASSQAPGGPYEQYF. The CDR3 coding sequence is TGTGCCAGCAGCCAAGCACCGGGGGGCCCCTACGAGCAGTACTTC.

The chain employs TRBV11-2 and TRBJ2-3; 8 bases align to TRBD2. This CDR3 is 16 amino acids long. After removal of 2 bases from V and 1 base from J, the junction contained 5 bases not matched to a gene. Germline CDR1 is SGHAT and CDR2 is FQNNGV. The chain's CDR3 is CASSLKVSGGTDTQYF. The CDR3 nucleotides are TGTGCCAGCAGCTTAAAGGTTAGCGGGGGCACAGATACGCAGTATTTT. The variable domain in full, with the rest retrieved from reference TRBV11-2 and TRBJ2-3, is EAGVAQSPRYKIIEKRQSVAFWCNPISGHATLYWYQQILGQGPKLLIQFQNNGVVDDSQLPKDRFSAERLKGVDSTLKIQPAKLEDSAVYLCASSLKVSGGTDTQYFGPGTRLTVL.

The chain joins TRBV10-2 to TRBJ2-2; 8 nucleotides align to TRBD1. The CDR3 is 14 amino acids. Per the germline V gene, CDR1 is WSHSY and CDR2 is SAAADI. Trimming removed 3 bases from V and 6 bases from J; junction bases left unmatched: 3. The chain's CDR3 is CASSDGQGAGELFF. CDR3 bases: TGCGCCAGCAGTGATGGACAGGGTGCCGGGGAGCTGTTTTTT.

The CDR3: CASSQGSIDGYTF. The CDR3 DNA reads as TGTGCCAGCAGCCAAGGGAGTATTGATGGCTACACCTTC. V and J are TRBV3-1 (or the pseudogene TRBV3-2) and TRBJ1-2, with D hard to call. CDR1 and CDR2 from the germline V gene are LGHDT and YNNKEL (reference sequence). V was clipped by 1 base and J by 6 bases, with 9 bases between them. The CDR3 is 13 residues long.

The gene calls are TRBV19 and TRBJ2-5; D perhaps matches TRBD2 (7 bases). V lost 8 bases and J lost 1, with 14 bases in between. CDR3 length equals 14 residues. Germline lookup yields CDR1 LNHDA and CDR2 SQIVND (reference sequence). This chain's CDR3 is CASGGASLQETQYF. CDR3 nucleotide sequence: TGTGCCAGTGGGGGGGCGTCTCTCCAAGAGACCCAGTACTTC.

This clone occurred once. The rearrangement joins TRBV10-3 to TRBJ1-5, with TRBD1 as a possible D gene (5 bases). The CDR3 runs to 14 residues. The ends were cut back, 10 bases at V and 2 bases at J, with 15 bases in the middle. The germline V gene encodes CDR1 ENHRY and CDR2 SYGVKD. CDR3 coding DNA: TGTGCCACCAGCCGGGGGATGGGCAATCAGCCCCAGCATTTT. This gives the protein CATSRGMGNQPQHF.

The genes are TRBV5-6 and TRBJ1-3; perhaps TRBD1 as D (6 bases). Germline V gene data show CDR1 as SGHDT and CDR2 as YYEEEE. V was pared by 2 bases and J by 5 bases, with 8 bases between. The CDR3 runs to 13 residues. CDR3 coding DNA: TGTGCCAGCAGCTTAACAGGGAGAAACACCATATATTTT. This codes for CASSLTGRNTIYF.

The table lists this clone with a count of one. The rearrangement uses TRBV4-1 and TRBJ1-5; TRBD1 agrees at 9 bases. Germline-derived CDR1 and CDR2 are MGHRA and YSYEKL. This CDR3 region has 14 residues. V lost 4 bases to trimming and J lost 5 bases; unmatched junction nucleotides: 3. The CDR3: CASSPTGGYQPQHF. The CDR3 coding sequence is TGCGCCAGCAGCCCGACAGGGGGTTATCAGCCCCAGCATTTT.

This chain joins TRBV5-1 and TRBJ2-2, with 9 nucleotides matching TRBD1. The CDR3 extends over 13 amino acids. Per germline, CDR1 SGHRS and CDR2 YFSETQ. V shed 3 bases and J 11 bases; nucleotides not matched to a gene: 5. The CDR3 nucleotides are TGCGCCAGCAGCTCGGGACAGGGAATAGAGCTGTTTTTT. It is translated as CASSSGQGIELFF.